This passage covers 22 T cell receptor beta chains from one sample sequenced in a study of cytomegalovirus exposure and HLA in healthy donors. Using immunoSEQ multiplex PCR, the repertoire was profiled, and TCRdb retains in-frame clones only, with some absent. The profile covers tens of thousands of clones, with approximately 93% appearing a single time and approximately 0.67% taken by the ten largest. Sequences were obtained from PBMCs. The receptor source for this set is a man between 18 and 35 years old in good health and CMV-seronegative.

This CDR3 is CAWSARTVSVSEKLFF. Written as DNA, the CDR3 is TGTGCCTGGAGTGCCCGTACAGTGTCAGTATCTGAAAAACTGTTTTTT. The rearrangement links TRBV30 to TRBJ1-4; D unresolved. This CDR3 comprises 16 residues. V was clipped by 1 base and J by 7 bases, with 19 bases between them. CDR1 is GTSNPN, CDR2 SVGIG, per germline (reference sequence).

V gene TRBV27 combines with J gene TRBJ2-3, with 11 bases fitting TRBD2. CDR3 length: 18 amino acids. V shed 5 bases and J 2 bases; nucleotides not matched to a gene: 12. The V gene's germline CDR1 is MNHEY and CDR2 SMNVEV (reference sequence). CDR3 nucleotide sequence: TGTGCCAGCAGTCGGGGCCGAGGACTAGCGGGCTACACAGATACGCAGTATTTT. Its translation is CASSRGRGLAGYTDTQYF.

The V gene is TRBV10-3, the J gene TRBJ1-1, with D possibly matching TRBD1 (5 bases). The CDR3 is made up of 14 amino acids. Germline-derived CDR1 and CDR2 are ENHRY and SYGVKD. Trimming pared 5 bases from V and 2 bases from J, leaving 12 bases between. CDR3 nucleotide sequence: TGTGCCATCAGTCCAGGGACTGGAAACACTGAAGCTTTCTTT. It translates to CAISPGTGNTEAFF.

V usage is TRBV7-9 and J usage is TRBJ2-7; TRBD2 matches at 7 bases. CDR1 and CDR2 (germline): SEHNR, FQNEAQ (reference sequence). Unmatched junction bases numbered 10, after V lost 5 bases and J lost 3 bases. This CDR3 contains 15 residues. The CDR3 region is CASSPVSGNHYEQYF. The CDR3 DNA follows: TGTGCCAGCAGCCCAGTCAGCGGGAACCACTACGAGCAGTACTTC.

This clone is a singleton in its sample. V is TRBV29-1 and J is TRBJ1-2, with 9 bases that match TRBD1. V shed 4 bases and J 5 bases; nucleotides not matched to a gene: 8. The CDR3 has 14 amino acids. Germline assignment: CDR1 SQVTM and CDR2 ANQGSEA. CDR3 loop: CSVVLTGGEYGYTF. For the CDR3, the DNA is TGCAGCGTTGTCCTCACAGGGGGCGAGTATGGCTACACCTTC.

This clone was recorded only once. The chain combines TRBV27 with TRBJ1-1; D is perhaps TRBD1 (5 bases). Trimming left V 5 bases short and J 1 base short, with 11 bases between. The germline CDR1 and CDR2 sequences are MNHEY and SMNVEV (reference sequence). The CDR3 covers 14 residues. The CDR3 bases are TGTGCCAGCAGTCCCCGCGGGGCGAACACTGAAGCTTTCTTT. It is translated as CASSPRGANTEAFF.

The chain recombines TRBV19 with TRBJ1-1, with 7 bases identical to TRBD1. Unmatched junction bases numbered 11, after V lost 3 bases and J lost 10 bases. The CDR3 is 14 amino acids. Germline V CDR1 and CDR2: LNHDA, SQIVND (reference sequence). In DNA, the CDR3 is TGTGCCAGTAGTATCCGGGGGACAGCCGGTCGAGCTTTCTTT. Translated: CASSIRGTAGRAFF.

This clone was seen just once. The chain has TRBV5-6 and TRBJ2-7, with 10 bases identical to TRBD1. Losses at the gene ends were 0 bases for V and 7 bases for J; bases not matched to a gene: 1. This CDR3 region has 13 residues. Germline V gene sequence: CDR1 SGHDT, CDR2 YYEEEE. CDR3 bases: TGTGCCAGCAGCTTGGGGACAGGGGGGGAGCAGTACTTC. Protein sequence: CASSLGTGGEQYF.

The chain recombines TRBV6-5 with TRBJ1-1, with 7 bases matching TRBD1. CDR1 is MNHEY and CDR2 is SVGAGI in the germline V gene. V lost 6 bases to trimming and J lost 7 bases; unmatched junction nucleotides: 8. CDR3 length: 13 residues. The CDR3: CASRQRGQDEAFF. DNA of the CDR3: TGTGCCAGCAGGCAGAGGGGGCAGGATGAAGCTTTCTTT.

The V and J genes are TRBV6-1 and TRBJ2-1, with 10 bases fitting TRBD2. The trim removed 2 bases at V and 6 bases at J, leaving 4 bases unmatched. The CDR3 is made up of 15 amino acids. Germline-derived CDR1 and CDR2 are MNHNS and SASEGT. CDR3 in DNA: TGTGCCAGCAGTGAATGGTCTAGCGGGAGCAATGAGCAGTTCTTC. Protein sequence: CASSEWSSGSNEQFF.

The gene calls are TRBV7-8 and TRBJ2-7, with 12 bases fitting TRBD2. Germline loops: CDR1 SGHVS, CDR2 FQNEAQ. The V gene end was trimmed by 2 bases and the J gene end by 2 bases; junction bases not matched to a gene: 7. This CDR3 region has 17 residues. This chain's CDR3 is CASSLLTSGRSPYEQYF. Here the CDR3 DNA reads TGTGCCAGCAGCTTACTAACTAGCGGGAGGTCTCCCTACGAGCAGTACTTC.

The gene calls are TRBV2 and TRBJ1-2; D gene unclear. Trimming removed 6 bases at V and 5 bases at J, with 13 bases between. Germline CDR1 reads SNHLY; CDR2 reads FYNNEI. The CDR3 runs 13 residues. CDR3 bases: TGTGCCAGCAGAACGCTACAGAGATATGGCTACACCTTC. Protein: CASRTLQRYGYTF.

The chain joins TRBV6-5 to TRBJ1-5; no clear D gene. This CDR3 contains 15 residues. Germline V gene sequence: CDR1 MNHEY, CDR2 SVGAGI. Trimming took off 0 bases at V and 0 bases at J, with 6 bases between the two ends. Here the CDR3 reads CASSYSRPSNQPQHF. In DNA form, the CDR3 reads TGTGCCAGCAGTTACTCGAGGCCTAGCAATCAGCCCCAGCATTTT.

The rearrangement uses TRBV7-2 and TRBJ2-7; 9 nucleotides agree with TRBD2. The CDR3 consists of 15 residues. CDR1 is SGHTA, CDR2 FQGNSA, per germline. Germline trimming cut 4 bases from V and 3 bases from J; bases unmatched to any gene: 7. CDR3 protein: CASSSLAGWVYEQYF. CDR3 sequence (DNA): TGTGCCAGCAGCTCTCTAGCGGGATGGGTCTACGAGCAGTACTTC.

V usage is TRBV4-3 and J usage is TRBJ1-4; 9 bases line up with TRBD1. V lost 1 base to trimming and J lost 7 bases; unmatched junction nucleotides: 7. This CDR3 is built from 16 residues. CDR1 and CDR2 (germline): LGHNA, YSLEER. CDR3 DNA: TGCGCCAGCAGCCAAGGGGCGGGACAGGGTCCTGAAAAACTGTTTTTT. This gives the protein CASSQGAGQGPEKLFF.

This clone was recorded a few times. The chain couples TRBV7-8 to TRBJ2-7; D is perhaps TRBD1 (5 bases). The CDR3 spans 12 residues. Germline CDR1 is SGHVS and CDR2 is FQNEAQ. Trimming removed 5 bases from V and 3 bases from J, with 8 bases in between. CDR3 sequence reads: CASSIRDYEQYF. The CDR3 region has the DNA TGTGCCAGCAGCATCAGGGACTACGAGCAGTACTTC.

V and J are TRBV27 and TRBJ2-1; TRBD2 aligns across 10 bases. From germline, CDR1 is MNHEY and CDR2 SMNVEV (reference sequence). The CDR3 length is 15 residues. The V segment lost 2 bases and the J segment 10 bases; nucleotides outside the gene matches: 8. The CDR3 region is CASSLRLAGVAEQFF. In DNA form, the CDR3 reads TGTGCCAGCAGTTTAAGGCTAGCGGGAGTAGCAGAGCAGTTCTTC.

The V and J genes are TRBV5-1 and TRBJ2-2; 9 bases are a match to TRBD2. Germline trimming cut 5 bases from V and 6 bases from J; bases unmatched to any gene: 5. This CDR3 spans 14 amino acids. Germline V gene sequence: CDR1 SGHRS, CDR2 YFSETQ. CDR3 region: CASRLAGGPGELFF. DNA of the CDR3: TGCGCCAGCAGACTGGCGGGGGGGCCCGGGGAGCTGTTTTTT.

This clone was found a few times. The V gene is TRBV14, the J gene TRBJ1-2, with TRBD1 as a possible D gene (6 bases). Trimming shortened V by 3 bases and J by 2 bases, and 19 bases separated the two germline ends. CDR1 is SGHDN, CDR2 FVKESK, per germline. The CDR3 spans 17 residues. For the CDR3, the DNA is TGTGCCAGCAGCCATCCCTATAACGAGGACAGCAACTATGGCTACACCTTC. Translation: CASSHPYNEDSNYGYTF.

This chain joins TRBV6-5 and TRBJ2-4, with a weak D call TRBD2 (5 bases). The CDR3 has 15 amino acids. The V gene's germline CDR1 is MNHEY and CDR2 SVGAGI. Trimming took 2 bases from V and 7 from J, leaving 15 bases between them. CDR3 nucleotide sequence: TGTGCCAGCAGTTACGGGCTAGCAGGTGGCAACATTCAGTACTTC. Translated, it gives CASSYGLAGGNIQYF.

CDR3 protein: CASSQEAAVEAQYF. The CDR3 bases are TGCGCCAGCAGCCAAGAAGCAGCCGTGGAGGCCCAGTACTTC. The chain has TRBV4-1 and TRBJ2-5, with a possible D match to TRBD2 (5 bases). Trimming shortened V by 0 bases and J by 9 bases, and 14 bases separated the two germline ends. CDR1 is MGHRA, CDR2 YSYEKL, per germline. CDR3 size: 14 residues.

The chain joins TRBV11-2 to TRBJ1-4; D is possibly TRBD1 (6 bases). Germline values: CDR1 SGHAT, CDR2 FQNNGV. CDR3 length: 15 amino acids. Between the trimmed V and J ends, which lost 3 bases and 8 bases, there was a span of 16 bases. As DNA, the CDR3 is TGTGCCAGCAGCTTGGCCCCAGGGGCGGGCGAAAAACTGTTTTTT. Translated, it gives CASSLAPGAGEKLFF.